The clone carrying this T cell receptor (beta chain) has a handful of counts. These data are taken from a study of T cell repertoires in cytomegalovirus infection. Each CDR3 protein is one row after TCRdb ran MiXCR on the reads. The table includes 210,000 or so distinct CDR3 sequences, roughly 6.5% detected once. Sequencing was performed on PBMCs. This sequence originates from a human donor in good health (CMV status not recorded). Some clones in this sample may be carry-over from other donors' samples.

The chain's CDR3 is CSTGQGDTIYF. The DNA of the CDR3 is TGCAGCACCGGACAAGGAGACACCATATATTTT. This chain connects TRBV29-1 to TRBJ1-3, with D perhaps TRBD1 (5 bases). The germline V gene encodes CDR1 SQVTM and CDR2 ANQGSEA. The ends were cut back, 8 bases at V and 8 bases at J, with 13 bases in the middle. This CDR3 has 11 residues.